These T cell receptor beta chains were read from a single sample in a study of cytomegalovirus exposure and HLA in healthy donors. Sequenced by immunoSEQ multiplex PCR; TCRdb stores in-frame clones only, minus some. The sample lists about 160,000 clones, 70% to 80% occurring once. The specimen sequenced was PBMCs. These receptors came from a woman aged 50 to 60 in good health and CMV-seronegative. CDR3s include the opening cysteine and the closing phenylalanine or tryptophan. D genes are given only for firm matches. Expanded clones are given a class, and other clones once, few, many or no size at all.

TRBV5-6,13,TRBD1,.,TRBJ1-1,CASSSTGTTEAFF,TGTGCCAGCAGCTCGACAGGGACCACTGAAGCTTTCTTT
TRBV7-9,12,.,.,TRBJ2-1,CSSSFTTSEQFF,TGTTCCAGCAGCTTTACAACCTCCGAGCAGTTCTTC
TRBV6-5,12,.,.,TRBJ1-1,CASSYIQGEAFF,TGTGCCAGCAGTTACATACAGGGAGAAGCTTTCTTT
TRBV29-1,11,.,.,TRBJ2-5,CSVAGGIEQYF,TGCAGCGTTGCGGGCGGGATAGAGCAGTACTTC
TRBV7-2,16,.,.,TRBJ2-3,CASSLGARGGSDTQYF,TGTGCCAGCAGCTTAGGGGCCAGGGGAGGGTCAGATACGCAGTATTTT
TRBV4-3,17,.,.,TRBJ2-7,CASSQAVTGLSSYEQYF,TGCGCCAGCAGCCAAGCAGTGACAGGCTTGAGCTCCTACGAGCAGTACTTC
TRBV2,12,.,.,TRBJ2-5,CASSESYETQYF,TGTGCCAGCAGTGAATCTTATGAGACCCAGTACTTC
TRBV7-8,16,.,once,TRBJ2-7,CASSYGRQSPSYEQYF,TGTGCCAGCAGCTACGGTAGACAGAGCCCCAGTTACGAGCAGTACTTC
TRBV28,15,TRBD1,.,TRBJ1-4,CASSSGTGGNEKLFF,TGTGCCAGCAGCTCCGGGACAGGGGGAAATGAAAAACTGTTTTTT
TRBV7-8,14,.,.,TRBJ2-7,CATLPDPKRIEQYF,TGTGCCACCCTCCCCGACCCAAAGAGGATCGAGCAGTACTTC
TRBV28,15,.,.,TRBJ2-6,CASGYLVPGANVLTF,TGTGCCAGCGGGTACCTAGTCCCTGGGGCCAACGTCCTGACTTTC
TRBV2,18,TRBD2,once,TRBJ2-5,CASSEGLLAGGRQETQYF,TGTGCCAGCAGTGAAGGATTACTAGCGGGGGGCCGTCAAGAGACCCAGTACTTC
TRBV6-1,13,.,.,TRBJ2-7,CASSLQAFYEQYF,TGTGCCAGCAGTTTACAGGCATTCTACGAGCAGTACTTC
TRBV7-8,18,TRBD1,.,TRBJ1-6,CASSSGWIGTAANSPLHF,TGTGCCAGCAGCTCCGGGTGGATCGGGACAGCTGCTAATTCACCCCTCCACTTT
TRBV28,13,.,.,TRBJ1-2,CASSPGQRYGYTF,TGTGCCAGCAGCCCAGGGCAGCGCTATGGCTACACCTTC
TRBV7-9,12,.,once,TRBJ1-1,CSSSLISSEAFF,TGTTCCAGCAGCTTAATAAGTAGTGAAGCTTTCTTT
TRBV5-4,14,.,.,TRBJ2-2,CASSRGGNTGELFF,TGTGCCAGCAGCCGGGGAGGAAACACCGGGGAGCTGTTTTTT
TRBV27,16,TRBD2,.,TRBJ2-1,CASSLAGTSSSDEQFF,TGTGCCAGCAGTTTAGCCGGGACTAGCTCCTCCGATGAGCAGTTCTTC
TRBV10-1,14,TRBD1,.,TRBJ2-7,CASSEGTGGFEQYF,TGCGCCAGCAGTGAGGGGACAGGGGGCTTCGAGCAGTACTTC
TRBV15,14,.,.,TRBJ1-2,CATSKSQGYYGYTF,TGTGCCACCAGCAAATCTCAGGGCTACTATGGCTACACCTTC
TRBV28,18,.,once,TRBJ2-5,CASRQAGIGTHERETQYF,TGTGCCAGCAGGCAGGCCGGTATCGGGACTCATGAGCGGGAGACCCAGTACTTC
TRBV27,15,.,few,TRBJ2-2,CASSLSGWEPGELFF,TGTGCCAGCAGTTTATCCGGGTGGGAGCCCGGGGAGCTGTTTTTT
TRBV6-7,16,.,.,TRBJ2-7,CASSYAARRSFYEQYF,TGTGCCAGCAGTTACGCGGCAAGGCGGAGTTTCTACGAGCAGTACTTC
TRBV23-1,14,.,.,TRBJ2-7,CASSPRAASWEQYF,TGCGCCAGCAGTCCGAGGGCTGCTTCTTGGGAGCAGTACTTC
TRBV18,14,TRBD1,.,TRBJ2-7,CASTGGQGANEQYF,TGTGCCAGTACCGGGGGACAGGGGGCGAACGAGCAGTACTTC
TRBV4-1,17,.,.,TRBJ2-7,CASSQDGGRELSYEQYF,TGCGCCAGCAGCCAAGATGGGGGGCGGGAGCTTTCCTACGAGCAGTACTTC
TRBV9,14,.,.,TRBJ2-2,CASSPRTVAGELFF,TGTGCCAGCAGCCCACGGACAGTGGCCGGGGAGCTGTTTTTT